This T cell receptor (beta chain) was sequenced in a study of vaccination and CD4 T cells after COVID-19 (dated by TCRdb to the early 2020s). A note on the overall study: In the convalescent cohort there were six males and four females, among whom were two Hispanic individuals, seven Caucasians, two Asians and one multiracial person. Participants got two doses of the Pfizer-BioNTech BNT162b2 vaccine (n=8) or two doses of the Moderna mRNA-1273 vaccine (n=2). Post-COVID blood samples from convalescent patients were collected a median of roughly 100 days after diagnosis, with a range of roughly 30 to 161 days. Post-vaccine blood samples were taken a median of about 70 days after the second vaccine dose, with a range of 14 to 241 days. Overlapping spike peptide pools from SARS-CoV-2 and from the common cold coronaviruses HCoV-NL63, HCoV-OC43 and HCoV-229E were used as culture stimuli. Control cultures received a CEFX viral epitope pool as the positive control, an HIV-1 Nef peptide pool as the negative control, or no peptide. In some eleven COVID-19 convalescent patients and a handful of infection-naive healthy vaccine recipients, researchers compared the spike-specific CD4+ TCR repertoire from before mRNA vaccination with the repertoire from after. Paper-wide results and their limitations: An increase in the median number of SARS-CoV-2-reactive clonotypes from approximately 20 after infection to roughly 36 after vaccination was observed, but the change was not found to be significant. Of the vaccine-specific clones found in convalescent patients, nearly all (304 of 307) were mono-reactive for SARS-CoV-2 spike instead of being cross-reactive with common cold coronaviruses. Among the post-vaccine SARS-CoV-2-reactive clones in convalescent patients, a median about 86% showed up only after vaccination, which suggests vaccine-specific priming. The number of convalescent patients in the study was relatively small, and the study did not examine early timepoints following natural infection.

This clonotype was counted once. The target of this receptor is not known. No much larger clone is present one base from it, and per-base qualities are unavailable. On its own, one read is weak support. The treatment or condition label here, explained by the study, means: roughly 10-day PBMC culture with coronavirus spike peptide pools or control peptides (ViraFEST assay). The study used the ViraFEST assay, which expanded antigen-specific T cells with peptide pools and then identified expanded clonotypes by TCR sequencing. Negative nucleocapsid antibody tests taken both before and after vaccination confirmed that the healthy vaccine recipients had no prior SARS-CoV-2 infection. Each well held about 1.8 million PBMCs cultured with around 9 ug/ml peptide pools in IMDM containing around 5% human AB serum and approximately 10 IU/ml IL-2. Half of the culture medium was replaced with fresh IL-2-containing medium on days 3 and 7. After 10 to 11 days of culture, CD4+ T cells were isolated by negative selection with the EasySep CD4+ T cell isolation kit. Ficoll-Paque Plus gradient centrifugation was used to isolate PBMCs from whole blood, and the isolated PBMCs were then either used fresh or cryopreserved at -140C. Triplicate wells were generally used for each culture condition.

The library was produced with PCR. At the Johns Hopkins FTIC core, DNA from the cultured CD4+ T cells underwent TCR sequencing with the Oncomine TCR Beta short-read assay. The QIAamp micro DNA kit was used to extract genomic DNA from the cultured CD4+ T cells. Oncomine TCR Beta libraries made from cultured CD4+ T cells were pooled using unique dual indexes and sequenced on an Illumina iSeq 100. As for the authors' bioinformatics: Non-productive sequences were filtered out, and CDR3s that did not start with C, did not end with F or W, or were shorter than 7 amino acids were discarded. Antigen-specific clonotypes were identified with the MANAFEST web application by comparing peptide-stimulated wells with reference and other culture wells. Positive clones required FDR below 0.05, an odds ratio above 5, and productive frequency above 0.1% in at least two of three replicate wells. A clonotype was classed as cross-reactive if the clonotype showed significant expansion both in SARS-CoV-2 spike wells and in at least one common cold coronavirus spike condition. Levenshtein distances (stringdist) and unrooted phylogenetic trees (ape) in R version 3.6.1 were used to assess CDR3 homology. TCRdb reprocessing: public reads trimmed at Q25 with fastp, clones called with MiXCR, in-frame beta chains kept. When rows share a CDR3 protein, they turn into one entry using the most common DNA and genes. The V and J calls and clone size are TCRdb's, not the authors'. The sample data list tens of thousands of distinct CDR3 sequences, and about two fifths of these were observed just once. The top ten hold approximately 17% of the sample.

The clonotype was recovered from a human donor who received a COVID-19 vaccine. Here the sequenced sample was CD4+ T cells from blood, cultured in vitro, taken before SARS-CoV-2 vaccination.

The CDR3 in this case is CASSEPPTAGQYF. The nucleotides read TGCGCCAGCAGCGAACCCCCGACAGCTGGCCAGTACTTC. Recombination connected TRBV5-1 to TRBJ2-5, with TRBD1 tentatively as D gene (5 bases match). CDR3 length: 13 amino acids, cysteine to phenylalanine. The CDR3 DNA has 39 bases and is translated from base 1. The germline V gene specifies SGHRS as CDR1 and YFSETQ as CDR2. Relative to germline, V is 4 bases shorter and J is 10 bases shorter, with 17 bases between their ends.